The 10 T cell receptor beta chains below come from one sample, sequenced in a study of neurological immune-mediated disorders. MiXCR was run by TCRdb on the 5' RACE reads, yielding one entry per CDR3 protein. Of more than 40,000 distinct CDR3 sequences in the sample, less than 4% were seen once. The specimen was PBMCs. Source of these receptors: a woman between 50 and 59 years old with multiple sclerosis.

This clonotype appeared many times. The rearrangement uses TRBV20-1 and TRBJ2-3; the D gene could be TRBD1 or TRBD2 (5 bases each). The CDR3 is 13 residues long. CDR1 and CDR2 from the germline V gene are DFQATT and SNEGSKA (reference sequence). Trimming cost V 3 bases and J 2 bases, with 9 bases left between them. The CDR3 DNA sequence: TGCAGTGCTAGGGCCGGGACCACAGATACGCAGTATTTT. Translating it yields CSARAGTTDTQYF.

This clonotype was detected ten times or more. The chain is built from TRBV10-3 and TRBJ2-5; possible D gene TRBD2, 7 bases. The length of the CDR3 is 12 residues. Germline V gene lookup returns CDR1 ENHRY and CDR2 SYGVKD. Trimming left V 11 bases short and J 1 base short, with 11 bases between. The CDR3: CAAAGAQETQYF. The CDR3 coding sequence is TGTGCCGCGGCGGGGGCCCAAGAGACCCAGTACTTC.

This clonotype was counted at least ten times. CDR3 DNA sequence: TGTGCCAGCAGCCAATTTTCCCTCGGGGACTATATAGGAGGTGAGCAGTTCTTC. This codes for CASSQFSLGDYIGGEQFF. The J gene is TRBJ2-1, the V gene TRBV3-1; TRBD2 agrees at 7 bases. Germline CDR1 is LGHDT and CDR2 is YNNKEL (reference sequence). Unmatched junction bases numbered 19, after V lost 2 bases and J lost 9 bases. There are 18 residues in the CDR3.

This clonotype was seen at least ten times. The chain couples TRBV12-3 or TRBV12-4 to TRBJ1-1, with unresolved D. V lost 3 bases and J lost 13, with 9 bases in between. The CDR3 totals 10 residues. CDR3 region: CASSLRQVFF. DNA for the CDR3: TGTGCCAGCAGTTTGCGTCAGGTTTTCTTT.

This clonotype was counted ten times or more. The rearrangement links TRBV12-3 or TRBV12-4 to TRBJ2-5; possibly TRBD2 for D (6 bases). This CDR3 has 16 amino acids. Trimming stripped 5 bases from V and 2 bases from J, with 18 bases between. DNA for the CDR3: TGTGCCAGCAGTCCTCAAGCTAGCGCATTGCAAGAGACCCAGTACTTC. Its translation: CASSPQASALQETQYF.

In this sample, this clonotype turned up many times. The V gene is TRBV20-1, the J gene TRBJ1-2; D remains ambiguous. Trimming cost V 0 bases and J 0 bases, with 11 bases left between them. The CDR3 length is 15 residues. In germline, CDR1 is DFQATT, CDR2 SNEGSKA (reference sequence). In nucleotides, the CDR3 is TGCAGTGCTAGAGATTTGGAGGGAGCTAACTATGGCTACACCTTC. Protein: CSARDLEGANYGYTF.

This clonotype was recorded many times. The junction departs from germline at one end; a sequencing error may be responsible. This rearrangement joins TRBV12-3 or TRBV12-4 to TRBJ2-5, with D possibly matching TRBD2 (5 bases). The CDR3 sequence is 13 residues long. The CDR3 sequence is CASSFPAAETQYF. DNA for the CDR3: TGCGCCAGCAGTTTCCCAGCGGCGGAGACCCAGTACTTC.

This clonotype was observed at least ten times. The V and J genes are TRBV12-3 or TRBV12-4 and TRBJ1-1; D gene ambiguous. V was clipped by 3 bases and J by 11 bases, with 13 bases between them. There are 12 residues in the CDR3. The CDR3: CASSFSASQAFF. CDR3 bases: TGTGCCAGCAGTTTCTCGGCCAGCCAGGCTTTCTTT.

This clonotype has at least ten counts. V is TRBV9 and J is TRBJ2-3, with TRBD2 as a possible D gene (6 bases). The length of the CDR3 is 13 residues. Trimming cost V 1 base and J 4 bases, with 7 bases left between them. The germline V gene encodes CDR1 SGDLS and CDR2 YYNGEE. CDR3 DNA: TGTGCCAGCAGCGTACCGGGGGCAGATACGCAGTATTTT. It translates to CASSVPGADTQYF.

This clonotype was found many times. This chain links TRBV28 with TRBJ2-5, with D tentatively TRBD2 (5 bases). The CDR3 loop spans 13 amino acids. Trimming took off 2 bases at V and 5 bases at J, with 9 bases between the two ends. From germline, CDR1 is MDHEN and CDR2 SYDVKM. The CDR3 spells CASSLGGRETQYF. The CDR3 DNA reads TGTGCCAGCAGTTTAGGAGGTCGGGAGACCCAGTACTTC.